The sequence of this T cell receptor beta chain was determined in a study of neurological immune-mediated disorders. A remark on this clonotype: The target antigen is unknown.

The cDNA was generated through 5'RACE incorporating 10-nucleotide random UMIs. From 15-18 subjects, over 180 million TCR-beta sequences were obtained in each sequencing run. TCRdb re-called the 5' RACE reads through MiXCR, storing one row per CDR3 protein. Here the sample spans about 78,000 distinct CDR3 sequences, about 5.5% being singletons. The length of the CDR3 is 18 residues. The germline CDR1 and CDR2 sequences are SGHVS and FQNEAQ. Trimming took 0 bases from V and 6 from J; bases not matched to a gene: 13. Whole-study results and caveats: The study found no CDR3 amino acid sequences shared by expanded clones across subjects, suggesting private repertoires in all groups.

The gene calls are TRBV7-8 and TRBJ2-1, with 8 positions matching TRBD2. The source material was PBMCs. The TCR comes from a woman aged 25 to 39 with multiple sclerosis. The CDR3 region is CASSLASPGLVLSNEQFF. In DNA, the CDR3 is TGTGCCAGCAGCTTAGCTTCCCCGGGACTAGTGCTCTCCAATGAGCAGTTCTTC.